The 13 T cell receptor beta chains below all came from one sample that was sequenced in a study of T-cell memory formation after mild COVID-19. TCRdb re-derived calls from the 5' RACE reads in MiXCR, one entry per CDR3 protein. The data hold under 450,000 distinct CDR3 sequences, with approximately 15% observed a single time. Sequencing was done on a sample of PBMCs or a T cell subset sorted from them (not recorded which). These receptors were taken from a young man who had mild COVID-19 (a few samples of this study predate the infection). Cell type and time point are not known.

The chain joins TRBV4-1 to TRBJ2-7, with D perhaps TRBD2 (6 bases). The CDR3 has 17 residues. V lost 4 bases and J lost 2, with 21 bases in between. Germline V lookup: CDR1 MGHRA, CDR2 YSYEKL. CDR3 protein: CASSLAGGAGSAYEQYF. The CDR3 coding sequence is TGCGCCAGCAGCCTAGCAGGCGGGGCAGGATCTGCCTACGAGCAGTACTTC.

This clonotype was counted between two and nine times. The chain has TRBV6-1 and TRBJ2-3; 7 nucleotides agree with TRBD2. CDR1 is MNHNS, CDR2 SASEGT, per germline. V lost 8 bases and J lost 2; bases outside the gene matches: 10. CDR3 length: 15 residues. CDR3 region: CASELAAGLTDTQYF. The CDR3 coding sequence is TGTGCCAGCGAACTTGCAGCGGGGCTCACAGATACGCAGTATTTT.

This chain links TRBV30 with TRBJ2-1, with D hard to call. Trimming cost V 6 bases and J 5 bases, with 11 bases left between them. The germline CDR1 and CDR2 sequences are GTSNPN and SVGIG (reference sequence). CDR3 size: 12 residues. The CDR3 DNA follows: TGTGCCTGCGATCCCCGTGACAATGAGCAGTTCTTC. Translating it yields CACDPRDNEQFF.

This clonotype was counted ten times or more. The genes are TRBV10-2 and TRBJ2-3, with D possibly matching TRBD1 (6 bases). This CDR3 has 14 amino acids. Trimming cost V 4 bases and J 3 bases, with 11 bases left between them. From germline, CDR1 is WSHSY and CDR2 SAAADI. CDR3 DNA sequence: TGCGCCAGCAGTGGGGCAGGGGAAACAGATACGCAGTATTTT. This translates into CASSGAGETDTQYF.

This clonotype was seen a handful of times. Germline and junction disagree at one end, which may indicate a read error. J is TRBJ2-7 and V is TRBV20-1; tentative D call: TRBD2 (5 bases). The CDR3 is made up of 14 amino acids. CDR1 is DFQATT, CDR2 SNEGSKA, per germline (reference sequence). The CDR3 protein is CSARDEGISHEQYF. CDR3 DNA sequence: TGCAGTGCTAGAGACGAGGGAATCTCCCACGAGCAGTACTTC.

This clonotype was counted a few times. CDR3 in DNA: TGCAGTGCTAGAGAACATTTGAACACTGAAGCTTTCTTT. It translates to CSAREHLNTEAFF. V gene TRBV20-1 combines with J gene TRBJ1-1; the D is unclear. This CDR3 is built from 13 residues. V gave up 0 bases and J gave up 0 bases, with 5 bases separating them. In germline, CDR1 is DFQATT, CDR2 SNEGSKA (reference sequence).

The V gene is TRBV7-9, the J gene TRBJ2-1, with D tentatively TRBD1 or TRBD2 (6 bases each). The CDR3 totals 20 residues. Between the trimmed V and J ends, which lost 5 bases and 0 bases, there was a span of 26 bases. In germline, CDR1 is SEHNR, CDR2 FQNEAQ (reference sequence). The CDR3 nucleotides read TGTGCCAGCAGCGCCTTCAGCCACGGGGGCCCCCATAGCTCCTACAATGAGCAGTTCTTC. Protein product: CASSAFSHGGPHSSYNEQFF.

The rearrangement joins TRBV27 to TRBJ1-6, with unresolved D. There are 18 residues in the CDR3. Trimming removed 4 bases from V and 0 bases from J, with 16 bases in between. Germline V CDR1 and CDR2: MNHEY, SMNVEV (reference sequence). The CDR3: CASSSPQSLGSYNSPLHF. The CDR3 DNA reads as TGTGCCAGCAGTTCCCCACAGTCCCTTGGCTCCTATAATTCACCCCTCCACTTT.

The gene calls are TRBV6-5 and TRBJ1-5, with 10 bases fitting TRBD1. This CDR3 is 15 amino acids long. CDR1 MNHEY and CDR2 SVGAGI come from the germline V gene. The J segment lost 6 bases and the V segment lost 6 bases, leaving 8 bases of the junction unmatched. CDR3 sequence (DNA): TGTGCCAGCAGCCTGACAGGGGGCGCCGGTCAGCCCCAGCATTTT. Protein: CASSLTGGAGQPQHF.

The chain employs TRBV4-1 and TRBJ2-1; 7 bases agree with TRBD2. From germline, CDR1 is MGHRA and CDR2 YSYEKL. J lost 15 bases, V lost 4 bases, and 12 bases had no gene match. The CDR3 has 13 residues. The CDR3 protein is CASSPTGEGLGFF. CDR3 in DNA: TGCGCCAGCAGCCCCACCGGGGAGGGTCTAGGGTTCTTC.

Ten or more counts support this clonotype. V and J are TRBV11-2 and TRBJ2-4; 7 bases are shared with TRBD2. Germline V gene data show CDR1 as SGHAT and CDR2 as FQNNGV. With V trimmed by 1 base and J by 7 bases, 4 bases remained unmatched. The CDR3 contains 14 residues. The CDR3 coding sequence is TGTGCCAGCAGCTTAGCGGGGGGATCGAACATTCAGTACTTC. It yields the protein CASSLAGGSNIQYF.

The table lists this clonotype with a few counts. The V call is TRBV10-3, the J call TRBJ2-5; 9 nucleotides agree with TRBD2. This CDR3 spans 12 amino acids. V lost 9 bases to trimming and J lost 5 bases; unmatched junction nucleotides: 4. CDR1 and CDR2 (germline): ENHRY, SYGVKD. The DNA of the CDR3 is TGTGCCATAGGCGGGGGGGCTGAGACCCAGTACTTC. Its protein is CAIGGGAETQYF.

This clonotype was seen only a few times. The V gene is TRBV7-9, the J gene TRBJ2-1, with D perhaps matching TRBD1 or TRBD2 (5 bases each). V was pared by 3 bases and J by 7 bases, with 16 bases between. The CDR3 spans 15 residues. Looked up from germline, CDR1 is SEHNR and CDR2 is FQNEAQ (reference sequence). This CDR3 reads CASSFRDPPLNEQFF. CDR3 DNA: TGTGCCAGCAGCTTTCGGGACCCCCCTCTTAATGAGCAGTTCTTC. The whole variable domain, filled in from reference TRBV7-9 and TRBJ2-1, reads DTGVSQNPRHKITKRGQNVTFRCDPISEHNRLYWYRQTLGQGPEFLTYFQNEAQLEKSRLLSDRFSAERPKGSFSTLEIQRTEQGDSAMYLCASSFRDPPLNEQFFGPGTRLTVL.